The source of this T cell receptor (beta chain) is a study of PD-1 blockade in classical Hodgkin lymphoma. Assay: immunoSEQ multiplex PCR; the TCRdb copy retains only in-frame clones and omits some. The sample contains 30,000 to 35,000 clones, 94% of which appear only once. Comments on this clone: Antigen: not known.

The length of the CDR3 is 14 residues. V lost 6 bases, J lost 2 bases, and 11 bases lay in between. Germline V gene lookup returns CDR1 SNHLY and CDR2 FYNNEI. Overall study results and limits: Before treatment, TCR diversity in newly diagnosed patients was reportedly lower than in healthy donors. The authors have not defined what causes the repertoire differences, possibly disease activity or prior therapy.

Time point indicated: newly diagnosed, previously untreated cHL patient sample. The J gene is TRBJ1-5, the V gene TRBV2, with no clear D. The sequencing input was peripheral blood mononuclear cells (PBMCs). The receptor comes from a human donor with classical Hodgkin lymphoma. CDR3 protein: CASSKEVGNQPQHF. DNA for the CDR3: TGTGCCAGCAGCAAGGAGGTTGGCAATCAGCCCCAGCATTTT.